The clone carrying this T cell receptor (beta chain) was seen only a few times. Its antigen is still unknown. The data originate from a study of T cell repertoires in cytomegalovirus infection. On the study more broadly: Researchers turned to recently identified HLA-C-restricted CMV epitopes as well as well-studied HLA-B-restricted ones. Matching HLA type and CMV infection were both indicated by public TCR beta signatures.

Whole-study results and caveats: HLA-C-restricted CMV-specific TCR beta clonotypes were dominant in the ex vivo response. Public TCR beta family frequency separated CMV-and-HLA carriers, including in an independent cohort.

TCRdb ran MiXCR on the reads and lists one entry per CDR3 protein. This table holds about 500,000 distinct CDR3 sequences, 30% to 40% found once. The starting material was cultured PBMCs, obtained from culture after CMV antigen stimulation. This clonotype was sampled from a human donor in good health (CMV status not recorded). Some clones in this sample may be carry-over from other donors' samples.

The CDR3 nucleotides are TGCAGCGGCCACAGATCCGGGAACACTGAAGCTTTCTTT. Translated, it gives CSGHRSGNTEAFF. This chain connects TRBV29-1 to TRBJ1-1; no firm D call. V was clipped by 7 bases and J by 1 base, with 13 bases between them. Germline CDR1 SQVTM, CDR2 ANQGSEA. This CDR3 has 13 residues.